These 5 T cell receptor beta chains share one sample of origin, sequenced in a study of OX40 agonist ivuxolimab in advanced cancers. Only in-frame clones appear in the TCRdb table, and some are missing; sequencing was by immunoSEQ multiplex PCR. Here the sample spans under 85,000 clones, about nine tenths being singletons. The sequences come from CD4+ or CD8+ T cells sorted from blood, collected in a trial of the OX40 agonist ivuxolimab. These receptors all stem from an adult with an advanced solid tumor such as melanoma, head and neck, liver or kidney cancer.

The rearrangement uses TRBV6-1 and TRBJ1-1; D is possibly TRBD1 (6 bases). Per germline, CDR1 MNHNS and CDR2 SASEGT. The CDR3 covers 13 residues. V was shortened by 6 bases and J by 3 bases, with 11 bases between the two germline ends. The CDR3 loop is CASSLQGYTEAFF. Here the CDR3 DNA reads TGTGCCAGCAGCCTACAGGGATACACTGAAGCTTTCTTT.

V is TRBV9 and J is TRBJ1-1; D uncertain. From germline, CDR1 is SGDLS and CDR2 YYNGEE. The CDR3 spans 13 residues. Trimming removed 1 base at V and 3 bases at J, with 7 bases between. The CDR3 loop reads CASSVIPDTEAFF. DNA for the CDR3: TGTGCCAGCAGCGTAATCCCGGACACTGAAGCTTTCTTT.

The J gene is TRBJ1-2, the V gene TRBV9; 12 bases line up with TRBD1. The CDR3 consists of 17 residues. J lost 1 base, V lost 0 bases, and 4 bases had no gene match. Germline V gives CDR1 SGDLS, CDR2 YYNGEE. Here the CDR3 reads CASSVEGTGGLNYGYTF. The CDR3 region has the DNA TGTGCCAGCAGCGTAGAAGGGACAGGGGGCCTTAACTATGGCTACACCTTC.

V is TRBV6-1 and J is TRBJ1-6, with a tentative D call TRBD1 (5 bases). The V and J ends lost 6 bases and 5 bases respectively, with 14 bases between them. The CDR3 has 15 amino acids. Germline CDR1 and CDR2: MNHNS and SASEGT. CDR3 loop: CASRGQGLHNSPLHF. Here the CDR3 DNA reads TGTGCCAGCAGGGGGCAGGGCTTGCATAATTCACCCCTCCACTTT.

This rearrangement joins TRBV28 to TRBJ1-1; D uncertain. The germline gives CDR1 MDHEN, CDR2 SYDVKM. The CDR3 length is 11 residues. V lost 7 bases to trimming and J lost 3 bases, with 6 bases between them. The CDR3 DNA follows: TGTGCCAGCATGGAGTACACTGAAGCTTTCTTT. Encoded protein: CASMEYTEAFF.